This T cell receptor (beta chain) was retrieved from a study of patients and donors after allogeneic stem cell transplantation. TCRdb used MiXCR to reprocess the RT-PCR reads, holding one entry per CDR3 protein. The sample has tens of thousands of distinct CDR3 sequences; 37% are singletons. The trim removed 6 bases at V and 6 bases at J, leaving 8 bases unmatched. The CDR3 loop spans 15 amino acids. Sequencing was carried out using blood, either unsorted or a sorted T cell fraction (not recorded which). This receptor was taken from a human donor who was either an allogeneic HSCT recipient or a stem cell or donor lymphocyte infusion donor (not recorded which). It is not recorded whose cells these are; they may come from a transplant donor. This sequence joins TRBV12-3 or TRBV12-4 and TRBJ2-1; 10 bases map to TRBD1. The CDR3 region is CASSPRDRGFNEQFF. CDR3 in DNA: TGTGCCAGCAGCCCCCGGGACAGGGGTTTCAATGAGCAGTTCTTC.